These 6 T cell receptor beta chains were sequenced from one sample in a study of blood T cell repertoires in COVID-19. Some clones are missing from TCRdb's copy, which holds only in-frame ones; the method was immunoSEQ multiplex PCR. Here the sample spans a few hundred thousand clones, about 90% being singletons. Sequences were obtained from PBMCs or T cells enriched from blood (not recorded which). These receptors all come from a woman aged 25 to 39 who had recovered from COVID-19.

The V gene is TRBV19, the J gene TRBJ2-1, with D perhaps matching TRBD1 (7 bases). The CDR3 is 15 residues long. The V gene's germline CDR1 is LNHDA and CDR2 SQIVND (reference sequence). The germline V and J ends were trimmed by 3 bases and 5 bases, with 14 bases remaining between them. CDR3 nucleotide sequence: TGTGCCAGTAGTATCGATCCCAGGGGGGACAATGAGCAGTTCTTC. Its translation: CASSIDPRGDNEQFF.

The chain couples TRBV3-1 (or the pseudogene TRBV3-2) to TRBJ2-1; D remains ambiguous. CDR1 is LGHDT, CDR2 YNNKEL, per germline (reference sequence). V was clipped by 4 bases and J by 0 bases, with 7 bases between them. The CDR3 totals 14 residues. CDR3 sequence reads: CASSPLGSYNEQFF. For the CDR3, the DNA is TGTGCCAGCAGCCCGCTAGGCTCCTACAATGAGCAGTTCTTC.

The chain joins TRBV12-5 to TRBJ2-3; tentative D call: TRBD1 (6 bases). CDR1 is LGHNT and CDR2 is FRNRAP in the germline V gene. The CDR3 runs 15 residues. V was trimmed by 4 bases and J by 4 bases, leaving 15 bases between them. The CDR3: CASGWGQGSADTQYF. The CDR3 DNA reads as TGTGCTAGTGGTTGGGGGCAGGGAAGCGCAGATACGCAGTATTTT.

This chain links TRBV7-9 with TRBJ2-7; 7 nucleotides agree with TRBD1. The CDR3 consists of 15 residues. V shed 0 bases and J 3 bases; nucleotides not matched to a gene: 5. Germline values: CDR1 SEHNR, CDR2 FQNEAQ (reference sequence). The CDR3 nucleotides read TGTGCCAGCAGCTTAGCAAGGGACAGCATCTACGAGCAGTACTTC. It codes for CASSLARDSIYEQYF.

The chain carries TRBV27 and TRBJ2-6; 9 positions agree with TRBD1. This CDR3 is built from 16 residues. V was clipped by 5 bases and J by 4 bases; unmatched bases: 6. Germline V gene sequence: CDR1 MNHEY, CDR2 SMNVEV (reference sequence). Written as DNA, the CDR3 is TGTGCCAGCAGTCCAGGACAGGGGACAGGGGCCAACGTCCTGACTTTC. It is translated as CASSPGQGTGANVLTF.

The V and J genes are TRBV7-2 and TRBJ2-5; 15 positions match TRBD2. The CDR3 spans 16 residues. V lost 5 bases and J lost 6; bases outside the gene matches: 7. In germline, CDR1 is SGHTA, CDR2 FQGNSA. The CDR3 sequence: CASSPRGLAGGQTQYF. The DNA for the CDR3 is TGTGCCAGCAGCCCCCGAGGACTAGCGGGGGGGCAGACCCAGTACTTC.